This is a list of T cell receptor beta chains from one sample in a study of OX40 agonist ivuxolimab in advanced cancers. Using immunoSEQ multiplex PCR, the repertoire was profiled, and TCRdb retains in-frame clones only, with some absent. The data contain about 59,000 clones, 83% of them seen just once; the ten biggest clones take up approximately 0.64%. The sequencing here drew on CD4+ or CD8+ T cells sorted from blood, taken in a trial of the OX40 agonist ivuxolimab. The receptors stem from an adult with an advanced solid tumor such as melanoma, head and neck, liver or kidney cancer. Both conserved end residues are part of each CDR3. D genes are given only for firm matches. Expanded clones get a size class; other rows say once, few or many, or leave the size out.

>TRBJ2-7|TRBV29-1|NA|TRBD2
CSAGSSGGFHEQYF
TGCAGCGCTGGATCTAGCGGGGGTTTCCACGAGCAGTACTTC
>TRBJ2-7|TRBV5-8|NA|TRBD2
CASSLASGRAYEQYF
TGTGCCAGCAGCTTGGCTAGCGGGAGGGCGTACGAGCAGTACTTC
>TRBJ1-2|TRBV19|NA|NA
CASTPGTGANYGYTF
TGTGCCAGTACCCCGGGTACAGGAGCTAACTATGGCTACACCTTC
>TRBJ2-7|TRBV5-1|NA|TRBD1
CASSQRDRGEQYF
TGCGCCAGCAGCCAACGGGACAGGGGCGAGCAGTACTTC
>TRBJ2-7|TRBV6-1|NA|TRBD1
CASSDLGQGTSYEQYF
TGTGCCAGCAGTGACCTCGGACAGGGCACTTCCTACGAGCAGTACTTC
>TRBJ2-7|TRBV30|NA|NA
CAWRTPGAGSYEQYF
TGTGCCTGGAGAACTCCGGGTGCCGGCTCCTACGAGCAGTACTTC
>TRBJ2-7|TRBV29-1|NA|TRBD2
CSVKLAGGPEQYF
TGCAGCGTAAAACTAGCGGGAGGGCCCGAGCAGTACTTC
>TRBJ2-5|TRBV7-2|NA|TRBD2
CASSLPLAGSTQYF
TGTGCCAGCAGCTTACCTCTAGCGGGCTCGACCCAGTACTTC
>TRBJ2-2|TRBV9|once|NA
CASSREDGGELFF
TGTGCCAGCAGCAGGGAGGACGGCGGGGAGCTGTTTTTT
>TRBJ1-1|TRBV11-2|NA|NA
CASTSSFMRGMNTEAFF
TGTGCCAGCACCTCCTCATTTATGCGAGGCATGAACACTGAAGCTTTCTTT
>TRBJ2-2|TRBV7-8|NA|TRBD2
CASSLGTSGVPGELFF
TGTGCCAGCAGCTTAGGGACTAGCGGGGTCCCCGGGGAGCTGTTTTTT
>TRBJ1-2|TRBV2|few|NA
CASSPRQDYGYTF
TGTGCCAGCAGTCCCAGACAGGACTATGGCTACACCTTC
>TRBJ1-2|TRBV15|once|NA
CATSTAEALYTF
TGTGCCACCAGCACCGCCGAAGCCCTCTACACCTTC
>TRBJ1-2|TRBV5-6|NA|NA
CASSLGRSGYYGYTF
TGTGCCAGCAGCTTAGGGCGGAGCGGCTACTATGGCTACACCTTC
>TRBJ1-1|TRBV9|NA|NA
CASSLHGNTEAFF
TGTGCCAGCAGCCTCCACGGGAACACTGAAGCTTTCTTT
>TRBJ2-3|TRBV2|NA|TRBD2
CASSVPSGSTDTQYF
TGTGCCAGCAGTGTGCCTAGCGGTAGCACAGATACGCAGTATTTT
>TRBJ2-1|TRBV6-1|NA|NA
CASSESLFSYNEQFF
TGTGCCAGCAGTGAGTCGTTGTTCTCCTACAATGAGCAGTTCTTC
>TRBJ2-1|TRBV6-5|NA|TRBD2
CASTSRSGGANEQFF
TGTGCCAGCACCAGCAGAAGCGGGGGGGCCAATGAGCAGTTCTTC